This T cell receptor beta chain derives from a study of T cell responses to AZD1222 COVID-19 vaccine. Produced via immunoSEQ multiplex PCR; TCRdb's table is partial and in-frame only. The data show about 130,000 clones, approximately 85% seen once. Germline trimming cut 4 bases from V and 0 bases from J; bases unmatched to any gene: 5. The CDR3 covers 15 residues. Germline CDR1 SGHNT, CDR2 YYREEE (reference sequence). The chain has TRBV5-4 and TRBJ1-2; 8 nucleotides line up with TRBD1. The specimen was peripheral blood, collected on day 0 of AZD1222 vaccination. The TCR comes from an adult in good health. The CDR3 DNA reads as TGTGCCAGCAGCACCCCGGACAGGGCTAACTATGGCTACACCTTC. Amino acid sequence: CASSTPDRANYGYTF.